The TCR beta chain described here comes from a study of shared clonotypes between healthy human individuals (TCRdb year 2020). A note on the overall study: The cohort comprised a couple of women and three men aged 18 to 49 years. For each donor, three plates each were used for CD4 naive and CD4 memory, two plates were used for CD8 naive, and one plate was used for CD8 memory. The study deeply sequenced blood TCR repertoires of about five healthy adults to estimate repertoire size and the extent of clonotype sharing between individuals. To increase sequencing depth and limit assay-specific biases, different laboratories used diverse techniques to prepare libraries and sequence TCR repertoires. Leukapheresis yielded between about 0.94 and 9 billion PBMCs per donor. What the authors observed across the whole study: Even with the large sequencing depth, rarefaction of the sorted-subset datasets indicated that sequencing was incomplete. Because the study included a small number of donors, the genetic and exposure-history diversity represented was limited. Based on pairwise subsampling, the degree of clonotype sharing among donors was expected to be affected by sequencing depth. Clonotypes shared by all four sorted-subset donors showed higher generation probabilities than non-shared clonotypes. Naive subsets generally had larger estimated clonotype richness than memory subsets. About 5% of naive CD4, 3.5% of naive CD8, about 2.5% of memory CD4, and 0.4% of memory CD8 clonotypes were shared across a handful of donors. Sampling was restricted to blood, and TCR repertoires in tissues likely differ from the TCR repertoires found in blood.

Using the deep immunoSEQ assay, TCR CDR3 regions were amplified from genomic DNA by multiplex PCR. Extracted genomic DNA from each cell subset was distributed evenly across all wells of several immunoSEQ 96-well plates, and each plate was treated as a replicate. For sorted subsets, 200 ng of genomic DNA, equivalent to 30,000 or so T cell genomes, went into each replicate PCR. Purified libraries were measured with a Qubit 3.0 fluorometer, size-checked on a Bioanalyzer 2100, and measured again with the KAPA Library Quantification kit. Every immunoSEQ 96-well plate was sequenced on a separate single-read 150-cycle Illumina NextSeq 550 flow cell. The authors' pipeline ran thus. Because only junctional sequences without quality scores were contained in the immunoSEQ output, filtering matching that applied to full-length reads could not be performed. To assign V/J genes and CDR3, sequences were annotated against IMGT germline references using PyIR, a Python wrapper for IgBLAST v1.9. Reads were removed for weak V/J assignments (E-value above 1e-6), missing CDR3, stop codons, out-of-frame junctions, or ambiguous translated residues. V3J clonotypes were defined as sequences sharing an identical inferred V gene, J gene, and CDR3 amino acid sequence. Percentage overlap between repertoires was computed as shared unique clonotypes divided by the size of the smaller repertoire. Richness of each repertoire was evaluated using RTK rarefaction, the Chao1 estimator, and Recon v2.1 estimates of unobserved clonotypes. For all TCRbeta clonotypes obtained by the gDNA method from a few donors, generation probabilities were computed with OLGA. This is the immuneACCESS table as TCRdb keeps it, with only in-frame sequences that have V and J called. A part of the clones is gone; compared with another copy, unresolved V genes explain less than half, and the rest is unexplained. The DNA gave D and trimming, while V, J and clone size come from that table. The sample table records about 2.2 million clones; just over 90% of these occur just once. The top ten constitute 1.5% to 2% of the sample.

Via the germline V gene, CDR1 is SGHTA and CDR2 FQGNSA. From the cysteine up to the phenylalanine, the CDR3 has a length of 15 residues. The DNA shown is the 45-base CDR3, in frame from base 1. V is pruned by 1 base and J by 10 bases, leaving 12 bases of the junction without a gene match. CD8 naive samples were obtained by positive selection for CCR7 among CD45RO-negative cells, yielding a CD45RA+CCR7+ population from which TemRA cells were excluded. Donors were healthy HIV-negative adults with no recently reported acute infections or vaccinations. Every donor was a Caucasian adult living in Nashville, Tennessee, USA. Blood was collected by leukapheresis, and PBMCs were isolated by Ficoll-Histopaque density gradient centrifugation and then cryopreserved in liquid nitrogen vapor phase. Analytical flow cytometry was used to check the purity and quantity of every magnetically sorted T cell population. Each sorted fraction had its genomic DNA isolated and then quantified by UV absorbance on a Nanodrop 2000c.

As concerns this clone: It has no known antigen specificity. No clone much larger than this one lies a single base away; base qualities are absent.

The source of this sequence is a man aged 18 to 30 in good health. Some clones in this sample may be carry-over from other donors' samples. Sequencing was done on a sample of naive CD8+ T cells from PBMCs. The sample's cell subset or site label, in plain terms: CD45RA+CCR7+. The sequence links TRBV7-2 to TRBJ1-1; TRBD1 aligns with 7 central bases. The CDR3 protein is CASSLVIDRVDGAFF. The sequence in DNA is TGTGCCAGCAGCTTAGTAATTGACAGGGTGGATGGAGCTTTCTTT.